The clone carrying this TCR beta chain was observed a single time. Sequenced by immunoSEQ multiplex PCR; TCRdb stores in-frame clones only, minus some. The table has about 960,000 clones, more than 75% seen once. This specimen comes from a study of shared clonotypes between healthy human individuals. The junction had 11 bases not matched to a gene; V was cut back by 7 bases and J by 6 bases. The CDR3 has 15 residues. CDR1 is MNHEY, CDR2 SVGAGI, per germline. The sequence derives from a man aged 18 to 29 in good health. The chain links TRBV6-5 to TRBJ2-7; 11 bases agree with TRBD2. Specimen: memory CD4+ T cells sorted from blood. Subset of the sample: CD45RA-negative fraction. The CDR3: CASTELGLAETEQYF. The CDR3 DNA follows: TGTGCCAGCACCGAACTGGGACTAGCGGAGACCGAGCAGTACTTC.